This T cell receptor (beta chain) is drawn from a study of blood T cell repertoires in COVID-19. TCRdb's copy holds only in-frame clones and misses some; the assay was immunoSEQ multiplex PCR. The table shows about 76,000 clones, with 80% to 90% occurring only once. The CDR3 totals 16 residues. Germline CDR1 and CDR2: SGHTA and FQGNSA. Trimming cost V 1 base and J 3 bases, with 16 bases left between them. This clonotype was obtained from a human donor in a cohort sampled during active COVID-19. Sample: peripheral blood. V gene TRBV7-2 combines with J gene TRBJ2-7; no definite D call. In nucleotides, the CDR3 is TGTGCCAGCAGCTTAGTCTCAGGAATTCGAATCTACGAGCAGTACTTC. Translating it yields CASSLVSGIRIYEQYF. The full variable domain, completed using reference TRBV7-2 and TRBJ2-7, is GAGVSQSPSNKVTEKGKDVELRCDPISGHTALYWYRQSLGQGLEFLIYFQGNSAPDKSGLPSDRFSAERTGGSVSTLTIQRTQQEDSAVYLCASSLVSGIRIYEQYFGPGTRLTVT.